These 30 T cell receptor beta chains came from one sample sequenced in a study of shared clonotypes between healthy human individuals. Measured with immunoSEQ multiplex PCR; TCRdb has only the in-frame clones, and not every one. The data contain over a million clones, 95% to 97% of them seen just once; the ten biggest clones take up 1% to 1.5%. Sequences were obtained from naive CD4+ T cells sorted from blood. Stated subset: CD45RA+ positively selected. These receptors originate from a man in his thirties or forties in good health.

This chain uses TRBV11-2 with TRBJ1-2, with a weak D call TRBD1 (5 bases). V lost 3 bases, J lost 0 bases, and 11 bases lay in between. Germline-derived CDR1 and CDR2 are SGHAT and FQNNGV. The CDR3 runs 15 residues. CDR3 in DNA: TGTGCCAGCAGCTTTGGCGAGGGGCCTAACTATGGCTACACCTTC. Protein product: CASSFGEGPNYGYTF.

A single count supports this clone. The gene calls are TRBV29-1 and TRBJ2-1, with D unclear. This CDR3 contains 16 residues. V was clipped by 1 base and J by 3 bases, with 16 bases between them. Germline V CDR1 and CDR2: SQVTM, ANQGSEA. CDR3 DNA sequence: TGCAGCGTTGAAGCCTACAGCATCCGAAGCTACAATGAGCAGTTCTTC. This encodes CSVEAYSIRSYNEQFF.

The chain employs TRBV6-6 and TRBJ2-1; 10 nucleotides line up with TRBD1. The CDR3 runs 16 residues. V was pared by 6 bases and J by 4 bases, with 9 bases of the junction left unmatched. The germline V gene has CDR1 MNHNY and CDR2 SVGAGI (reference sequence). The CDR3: CASRETGGNPYNEQFF. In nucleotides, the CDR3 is TGTGCCAGCAGAGAGACAGGGGGCAACCCTTACAATGAGCAGTTCTTC.

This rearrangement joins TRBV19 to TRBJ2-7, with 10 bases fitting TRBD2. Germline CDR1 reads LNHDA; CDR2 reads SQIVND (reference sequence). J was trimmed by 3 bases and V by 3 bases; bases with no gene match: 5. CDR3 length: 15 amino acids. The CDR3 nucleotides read TGTGCCAGTAGTATGAGCGGGAGGGCGATCTACGAGCAGTACTTC. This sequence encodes CASSMSGRAIYEQYF.

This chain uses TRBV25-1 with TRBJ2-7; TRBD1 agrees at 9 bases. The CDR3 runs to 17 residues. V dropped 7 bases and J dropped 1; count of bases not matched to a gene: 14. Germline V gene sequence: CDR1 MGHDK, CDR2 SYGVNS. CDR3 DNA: TGTGCCAGCACCCTTCGACTTACAGGGGGCAAATCCTACGAGCAGTACTTC. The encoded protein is CASTLRLTGGKSYEQYF.

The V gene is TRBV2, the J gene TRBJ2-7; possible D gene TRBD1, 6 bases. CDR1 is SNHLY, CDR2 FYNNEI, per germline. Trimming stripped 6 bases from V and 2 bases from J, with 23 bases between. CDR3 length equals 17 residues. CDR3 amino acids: CASSQKDSSPGAYEQYF. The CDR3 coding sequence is TGTGCCAGCAGCCAAAAGGACAGTTCCCCGGGCGCCTACGAGCAGTACTTC.

The CDR3 coding sequence is TGTGCCAGCAGCCAAGCTAGCGGGAGATTCACCGGGGAGCTGTTTTTT. Its protein is CASSQASGRFTGELFF. The rearrangement uses TRBV14 and TRBJ2-2; 10 bases align to TRBD2. The V segment lost 1 base and the J segment 4 bases; nucleotides outside the gene matches: 3. The CDR3 has 16 residues. Germline-derived CDR1 and CDR2 are SGHDN and FVKESK.

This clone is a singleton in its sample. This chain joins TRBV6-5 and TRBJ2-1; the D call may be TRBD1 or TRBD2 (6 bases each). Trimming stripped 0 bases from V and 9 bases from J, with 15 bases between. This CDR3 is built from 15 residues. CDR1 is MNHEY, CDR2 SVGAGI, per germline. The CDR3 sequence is CASSYSGLRGGEQFF. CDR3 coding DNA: TGTGCCAGCAGTTACTCCGGCCTCAGGGGAGGTGAGCAGTTCTTC.

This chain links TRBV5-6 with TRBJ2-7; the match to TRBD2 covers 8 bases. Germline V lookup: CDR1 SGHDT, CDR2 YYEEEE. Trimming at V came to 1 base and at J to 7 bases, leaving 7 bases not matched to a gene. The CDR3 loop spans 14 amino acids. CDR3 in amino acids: CASSLLAGPGEQYF. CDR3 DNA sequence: TGTGCCAGCAGCTTGTTAGCGGGGCCCGGGGAGCAGTACTTC.

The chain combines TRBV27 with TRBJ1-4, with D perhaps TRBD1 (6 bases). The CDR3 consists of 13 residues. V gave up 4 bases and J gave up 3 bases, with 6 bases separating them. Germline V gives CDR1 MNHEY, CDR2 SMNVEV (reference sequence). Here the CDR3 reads CASSSGANEKLFF. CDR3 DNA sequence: TGTGCCAGCAGTTCAGGGGCTAATGAAAAACTGTTTTTT. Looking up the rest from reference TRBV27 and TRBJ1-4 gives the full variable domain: EAQVTQNPRYLITVTGKKLTVTCSQNMNHEYMSWYRQDPGLGLRQIYYSMNVEVTDKGDVPEGYKVSRKEKRNFPLILESPSPNQTSLYFCASSSGANEKLFFGSGTQLSVL.

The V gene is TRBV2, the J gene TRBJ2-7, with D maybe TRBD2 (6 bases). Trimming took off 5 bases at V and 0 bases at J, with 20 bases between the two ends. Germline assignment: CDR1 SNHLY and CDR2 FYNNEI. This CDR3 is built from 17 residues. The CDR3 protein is CASSFETRGLTSYEQYF. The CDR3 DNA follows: TGTGCCAGCAGTTTCGAAACCAGAGGACTAACCTCCTACGAGCAGTACTTC.

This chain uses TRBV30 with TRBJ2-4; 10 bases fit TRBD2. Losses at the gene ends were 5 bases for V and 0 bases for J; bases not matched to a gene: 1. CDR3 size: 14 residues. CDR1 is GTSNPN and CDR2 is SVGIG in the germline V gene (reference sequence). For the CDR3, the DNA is TGTGCCTGGGGACTAGCGGTAGCCAAAAACATTCAGTACTTC. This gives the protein CAWGLAVAKNIQYF.

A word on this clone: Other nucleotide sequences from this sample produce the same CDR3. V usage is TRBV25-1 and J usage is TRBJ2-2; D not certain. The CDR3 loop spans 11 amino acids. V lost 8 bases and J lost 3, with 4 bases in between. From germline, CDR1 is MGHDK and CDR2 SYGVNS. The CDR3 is CASQDTGELFF. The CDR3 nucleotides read TGTGCCAGCCAGGACACCGGGGAGCTGTTTTTT.

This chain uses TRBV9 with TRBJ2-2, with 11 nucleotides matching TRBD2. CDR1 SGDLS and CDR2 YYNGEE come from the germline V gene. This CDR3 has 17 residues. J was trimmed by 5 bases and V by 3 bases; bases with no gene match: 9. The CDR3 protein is CASSDLSGRARTGELFF. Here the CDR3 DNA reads TGTGCCAGCAGCGACCTTAGCGGGAGGGCCCGGACCGGGGAGCTGTTTTTT. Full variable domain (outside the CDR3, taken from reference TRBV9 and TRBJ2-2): DSGVTQTPKHLITATGQRVTLRCSPRSGDLSVYWYQQSLDQGLQFLIQYYNGEERAKGNILERFSAQQFPDLHSELNLSSLELGDSALYFCASSDLSGRARTGELFFGEGSRLTVL.

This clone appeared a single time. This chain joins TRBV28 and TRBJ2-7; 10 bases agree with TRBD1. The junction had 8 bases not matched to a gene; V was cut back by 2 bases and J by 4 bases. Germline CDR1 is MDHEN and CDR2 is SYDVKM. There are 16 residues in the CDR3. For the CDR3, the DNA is TGTGCCAGCAGTTTACTGAGGGACAGGGGATCGTACGAGCAGTACTTC. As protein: CASSLLRDRGSYEQYF.

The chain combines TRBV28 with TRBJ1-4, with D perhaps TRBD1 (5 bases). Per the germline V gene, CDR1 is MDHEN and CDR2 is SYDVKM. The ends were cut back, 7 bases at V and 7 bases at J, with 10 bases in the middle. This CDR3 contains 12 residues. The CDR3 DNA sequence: TGTGCCAGCACCCCCCAGGGTGAAAAACTGTTTTTT. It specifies CASTPQGEKLFF. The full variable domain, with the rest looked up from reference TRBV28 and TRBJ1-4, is DVKVTQSSRYLVKRTGEKVFLECVQDMDHENMFWYRQDPGLGLRLIYFSYDVKMKEKGDIPEGYSVSREKKERFSLILESASTNQTSMYLCASTPQGEKLFFGSGTQLSVL.

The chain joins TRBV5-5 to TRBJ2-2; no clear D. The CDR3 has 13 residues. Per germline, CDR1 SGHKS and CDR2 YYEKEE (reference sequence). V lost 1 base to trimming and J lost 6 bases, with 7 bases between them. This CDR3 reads CASSLKGPGELFF. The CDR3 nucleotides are TGTGCCAGCAGCTTGAAAGGACCCGGGGAGCTGTTTTTT.

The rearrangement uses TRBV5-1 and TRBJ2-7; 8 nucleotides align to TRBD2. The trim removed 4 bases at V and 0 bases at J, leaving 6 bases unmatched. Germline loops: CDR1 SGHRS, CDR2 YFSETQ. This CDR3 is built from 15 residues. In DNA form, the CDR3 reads TGCGCCAGCAGCACGGGACTAGAGAACTCCTACGAGCAGTACTTC. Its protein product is CASSTGLENSYEQYF.

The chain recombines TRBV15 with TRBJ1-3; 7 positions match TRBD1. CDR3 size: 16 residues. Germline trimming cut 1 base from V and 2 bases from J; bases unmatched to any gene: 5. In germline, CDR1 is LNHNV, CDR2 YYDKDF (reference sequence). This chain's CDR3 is CATSRAGDRAGNTIYF. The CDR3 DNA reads TGTGCCACCAGCAGAGCGGGGGACAGAGCTGGAAACACCATATATTTT.

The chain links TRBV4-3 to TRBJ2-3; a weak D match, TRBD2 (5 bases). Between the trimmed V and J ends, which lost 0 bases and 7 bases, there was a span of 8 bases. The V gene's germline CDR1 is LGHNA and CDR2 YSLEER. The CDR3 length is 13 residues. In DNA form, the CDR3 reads TGCGCCAGCAGCCAAGATAACGGGAATACGCAGTATTTT. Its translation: CASSQDNGNTQYF.

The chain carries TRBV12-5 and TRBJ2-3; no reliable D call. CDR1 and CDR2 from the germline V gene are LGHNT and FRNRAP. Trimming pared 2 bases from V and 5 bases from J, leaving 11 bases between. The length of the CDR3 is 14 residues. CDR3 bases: TGTGCTAGTGGTTTGAAGTCTATTGGAGATACGCAGTATTTT. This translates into CASGLKSIGDTQYF.

The CDR3 bases are TGCGCCAGCAGCCAAGAGGCCACGAGAGGCGCGTACAATGAGCAGTTCTTC. Encoded protein: CASSQEATRGAYNEQFF. This sequence joins TRBV4-3 and TRBJ2-1; D gene ambiguous. CDR1 LGHNA and CDR2 YSLEER come from the germline V gene. Trimming removed 0 bases from V and 4 bases from J, with 16 bases in between. The CDR3 has 17 residues.

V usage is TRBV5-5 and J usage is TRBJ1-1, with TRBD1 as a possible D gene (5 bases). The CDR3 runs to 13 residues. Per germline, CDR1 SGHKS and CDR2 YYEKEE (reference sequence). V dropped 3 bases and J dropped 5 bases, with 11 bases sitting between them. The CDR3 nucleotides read TGTGCCAGCAGCTCCCAGGGATATACTGAAGCTTTCTTT. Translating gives CASSSQGYTEAFF.

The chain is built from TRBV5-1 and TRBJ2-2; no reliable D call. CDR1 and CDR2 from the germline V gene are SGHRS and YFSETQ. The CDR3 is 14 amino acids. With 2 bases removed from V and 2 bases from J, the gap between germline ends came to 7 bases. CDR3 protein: CASSFTINTGELFF. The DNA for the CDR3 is TGCGCCAGCAGCTTTACCATCAACACCGGGGAGCTGTTTTTT. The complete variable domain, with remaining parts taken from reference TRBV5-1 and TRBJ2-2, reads KAGVTQTPRYLIKTRGQQVTLSCSPISGHRSVSWYQQTPGQGLQFLFEYFSETQRNKGNFPGRFSGRQFSNSRSEMNVSTLELGDSALYLCASSFTINTGELFFGEGSRLTVL.

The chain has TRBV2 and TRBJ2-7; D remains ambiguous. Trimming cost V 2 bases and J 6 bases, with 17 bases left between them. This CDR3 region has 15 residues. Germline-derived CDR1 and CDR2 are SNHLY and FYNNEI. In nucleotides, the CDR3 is TGTGCCAGCAGTGAAATAGACCCGGGCTTAGGCGAGCAGTACTTC. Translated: CASSEIDPGLGEQYF.

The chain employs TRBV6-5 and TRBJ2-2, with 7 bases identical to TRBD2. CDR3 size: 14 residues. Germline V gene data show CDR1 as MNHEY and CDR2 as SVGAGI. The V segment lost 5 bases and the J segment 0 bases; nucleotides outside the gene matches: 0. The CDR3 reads CASSTSANTGELFF. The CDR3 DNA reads TGTGCCAGCAGTACTAGCGCGAACACCGGGGAGCTGTTTTTT.

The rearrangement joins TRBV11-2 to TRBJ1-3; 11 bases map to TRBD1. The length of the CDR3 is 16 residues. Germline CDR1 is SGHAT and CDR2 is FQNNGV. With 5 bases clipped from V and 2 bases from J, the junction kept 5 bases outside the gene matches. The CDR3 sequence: CASSIRDRGTGNTIYF. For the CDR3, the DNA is TGTGCCAGCAGCATTAGGGACAGGGGGACTGGAAACACCATATATTTT. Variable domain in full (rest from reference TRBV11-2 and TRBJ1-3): EAGVAQSPRYKIIEKRQSVAFWCNPISGHATLYWYQQILGQGPKLLIQFQNNGVVDDSQLPKDRFSAERLKGVDSTLKIQPAKLEDSAVYLCASSIRDRGTGNTIYFGEGSWLTVV.

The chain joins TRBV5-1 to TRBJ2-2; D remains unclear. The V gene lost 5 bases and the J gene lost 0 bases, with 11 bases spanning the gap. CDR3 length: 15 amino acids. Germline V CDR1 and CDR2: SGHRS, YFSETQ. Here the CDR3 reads CASSPVRANTGELFF. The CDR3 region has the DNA TGCGCCAGCAGTCCGGTAAGGGCGAACACCGGGGAGCTGTTTTTT.

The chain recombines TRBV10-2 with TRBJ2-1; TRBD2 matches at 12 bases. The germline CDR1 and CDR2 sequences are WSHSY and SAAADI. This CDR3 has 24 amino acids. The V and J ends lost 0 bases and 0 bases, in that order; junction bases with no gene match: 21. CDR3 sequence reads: CASSESDSTSGRDRYGRSYNEQFF. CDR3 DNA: TGCGCCAGCAGTGAGTCGGATTCGACTAGCGGGAGAGATCGTTATGGGCGCTCCTACAATGAGCAGTTCTTC.

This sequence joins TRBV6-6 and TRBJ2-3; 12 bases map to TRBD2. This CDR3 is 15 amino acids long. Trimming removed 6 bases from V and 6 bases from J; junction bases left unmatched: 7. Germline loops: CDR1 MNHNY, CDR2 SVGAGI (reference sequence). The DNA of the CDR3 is TGTGCCAGCAGAGCCCGACTAGCGGGAGATGATACGCAGTATTTT. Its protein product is CASRARLAGDDTQYF.